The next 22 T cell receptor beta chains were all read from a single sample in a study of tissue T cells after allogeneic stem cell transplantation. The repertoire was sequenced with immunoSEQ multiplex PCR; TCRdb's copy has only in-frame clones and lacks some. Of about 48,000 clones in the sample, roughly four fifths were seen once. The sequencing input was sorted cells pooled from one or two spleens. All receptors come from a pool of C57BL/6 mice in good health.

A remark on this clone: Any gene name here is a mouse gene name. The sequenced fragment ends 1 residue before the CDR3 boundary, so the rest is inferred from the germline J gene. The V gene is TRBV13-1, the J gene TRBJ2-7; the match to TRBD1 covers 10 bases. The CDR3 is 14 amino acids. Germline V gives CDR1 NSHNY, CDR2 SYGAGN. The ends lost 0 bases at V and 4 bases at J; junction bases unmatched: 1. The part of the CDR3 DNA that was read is TGTGCCAGCAGTGATGGGGGACAGGGGTATGAACAGTAC. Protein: CASSDGGQGYEQY. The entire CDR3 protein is CASSDGGQGYEQYF.

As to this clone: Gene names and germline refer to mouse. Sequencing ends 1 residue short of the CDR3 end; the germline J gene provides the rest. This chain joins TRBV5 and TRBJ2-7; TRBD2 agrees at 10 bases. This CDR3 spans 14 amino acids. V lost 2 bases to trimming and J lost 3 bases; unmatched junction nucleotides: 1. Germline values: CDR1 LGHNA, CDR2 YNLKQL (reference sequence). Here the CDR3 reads CASSQTGGDYEQYF. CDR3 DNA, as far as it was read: TGTGCCAGCAGCCAAACTGGGGGGGACTATGAACAGTAC.

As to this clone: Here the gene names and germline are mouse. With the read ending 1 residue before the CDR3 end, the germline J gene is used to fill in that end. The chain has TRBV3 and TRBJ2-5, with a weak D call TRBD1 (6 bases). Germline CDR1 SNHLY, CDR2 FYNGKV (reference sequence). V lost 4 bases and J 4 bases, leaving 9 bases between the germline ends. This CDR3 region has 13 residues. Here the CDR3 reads CASSSGTKDTQYF. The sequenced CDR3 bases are TGTGCCAGCAGCTCCGGGACAAAAGACACCCAGTAC.

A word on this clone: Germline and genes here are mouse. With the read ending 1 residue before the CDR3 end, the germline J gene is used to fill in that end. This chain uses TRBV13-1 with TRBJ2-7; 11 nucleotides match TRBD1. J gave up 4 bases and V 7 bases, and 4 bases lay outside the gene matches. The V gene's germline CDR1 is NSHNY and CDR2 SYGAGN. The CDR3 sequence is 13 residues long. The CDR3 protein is CASRRDRGYEQYF. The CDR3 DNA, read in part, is TGTGCCAGCCGCCGGGACAGGGGGTATGAACAGTAC.

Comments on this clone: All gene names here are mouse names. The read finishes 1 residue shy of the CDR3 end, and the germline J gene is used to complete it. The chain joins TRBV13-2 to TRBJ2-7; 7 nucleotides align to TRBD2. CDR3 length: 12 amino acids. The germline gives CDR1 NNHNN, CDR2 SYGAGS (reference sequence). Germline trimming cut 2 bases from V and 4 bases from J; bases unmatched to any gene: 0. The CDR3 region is CASGETGYEQYF. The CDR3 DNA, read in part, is TGTGCCAGCGGTGAGACTGGGTATGAACAGTAC.

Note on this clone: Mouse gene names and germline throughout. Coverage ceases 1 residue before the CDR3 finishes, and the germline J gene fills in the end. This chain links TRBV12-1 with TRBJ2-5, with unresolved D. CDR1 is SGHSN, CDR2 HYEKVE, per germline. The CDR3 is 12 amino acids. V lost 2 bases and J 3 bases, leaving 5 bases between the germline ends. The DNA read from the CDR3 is TGTGCCAGCTCTCACAGTCAAGACACCCAGTAC. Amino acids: CASSHSQDTQY. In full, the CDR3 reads CASSHSQDTQYF.

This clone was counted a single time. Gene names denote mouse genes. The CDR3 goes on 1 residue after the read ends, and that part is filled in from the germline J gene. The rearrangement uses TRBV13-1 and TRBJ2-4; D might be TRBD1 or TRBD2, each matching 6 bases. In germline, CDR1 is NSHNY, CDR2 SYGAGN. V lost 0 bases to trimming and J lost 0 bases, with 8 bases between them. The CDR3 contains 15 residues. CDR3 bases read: TGTGCCAGCAGTGATGTGGGGGCTAGTCAAAACACCTTGTAC. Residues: CASSDVGASQNTLY. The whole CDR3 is CASSDVGASQNTLYF.

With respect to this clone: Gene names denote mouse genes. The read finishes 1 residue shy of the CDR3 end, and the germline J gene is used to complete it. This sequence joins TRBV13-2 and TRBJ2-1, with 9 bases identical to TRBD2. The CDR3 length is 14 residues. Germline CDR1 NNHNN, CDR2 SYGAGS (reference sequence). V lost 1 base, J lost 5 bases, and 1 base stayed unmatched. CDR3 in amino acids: CASGDHWGDAEQFF. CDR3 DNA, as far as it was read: TGTGCCAGCGGTGATCACTGGGGGGATGCTGAGCAGTTC.

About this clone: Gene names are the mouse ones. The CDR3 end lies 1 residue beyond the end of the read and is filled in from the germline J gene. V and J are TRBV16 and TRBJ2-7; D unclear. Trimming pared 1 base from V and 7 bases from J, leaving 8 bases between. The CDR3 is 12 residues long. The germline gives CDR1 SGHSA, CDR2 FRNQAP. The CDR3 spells CASSLVAGEQYF. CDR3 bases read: TGTGCAAGCAGCTTAGTGGCTGGCGAACAGTAC.

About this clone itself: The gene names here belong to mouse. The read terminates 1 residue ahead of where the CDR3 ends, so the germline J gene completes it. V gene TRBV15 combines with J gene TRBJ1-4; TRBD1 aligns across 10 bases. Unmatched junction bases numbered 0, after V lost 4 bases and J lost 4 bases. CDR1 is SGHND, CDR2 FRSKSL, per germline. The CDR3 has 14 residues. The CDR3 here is CASSWTGGNERLFF. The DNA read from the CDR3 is TGTGCCAGCAGTTGGACAGGGGGCAACGAAAGATTATTT.

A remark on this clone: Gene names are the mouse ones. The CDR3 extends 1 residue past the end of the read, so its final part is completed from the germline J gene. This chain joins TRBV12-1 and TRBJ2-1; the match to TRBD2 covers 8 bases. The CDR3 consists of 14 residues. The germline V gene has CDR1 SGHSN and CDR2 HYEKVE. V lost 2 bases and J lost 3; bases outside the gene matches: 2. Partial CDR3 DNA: TGTGCCAGCTCTCCGGACTGGGTCTATGCTGAGCAGTTC. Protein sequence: CASSPDWVYAEQF. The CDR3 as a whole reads CASSPDWVYAEQFF.

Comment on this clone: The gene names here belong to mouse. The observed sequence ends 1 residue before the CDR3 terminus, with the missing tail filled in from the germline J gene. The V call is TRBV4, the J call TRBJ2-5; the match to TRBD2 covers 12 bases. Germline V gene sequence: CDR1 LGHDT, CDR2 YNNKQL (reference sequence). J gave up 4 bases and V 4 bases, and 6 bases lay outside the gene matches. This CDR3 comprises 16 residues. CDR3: CASSSDWGGWEDTQYF. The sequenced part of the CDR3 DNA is TGTGCCAGCAGCTCCGACTGGGGGGGCTGGGAAGACACCCAGTAC.

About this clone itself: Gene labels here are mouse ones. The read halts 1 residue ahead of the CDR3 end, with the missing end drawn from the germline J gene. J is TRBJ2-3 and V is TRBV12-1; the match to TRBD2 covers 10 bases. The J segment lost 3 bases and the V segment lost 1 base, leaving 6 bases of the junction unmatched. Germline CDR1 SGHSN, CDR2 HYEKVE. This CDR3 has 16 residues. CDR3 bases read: TGTGCCAGCTCTCTGGGACTGGGGCCCGGGGCAGAAACGCTGTAT. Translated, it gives CASSLGLGPGAETLY. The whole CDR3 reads CASSLGLGPGAETLYF.

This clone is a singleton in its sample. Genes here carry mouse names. Partial CDR3 DNA: TGTGCCAGCAGCCGACAGGGGAGGAGCTCCGACTACACC. Its translation: CASSRQGRSSDYT. The complete CDR3 reads CASSRQGRSSDYTF. V is TRBV3 and J is TRBJ1-2; 8 positions agree with TRBD1. The sequence runs out 1 residue before the end of the CDR3; the remainder is reconstructed from the germline J gene. Germline CDR1 and CDR2: SNHLY and FYNGKV (reference sequence). The J segment lost 4 bases and the V segment lost 5 bases, leaving 6 bases of the junction unmatched. The CDR3 spans 14 residues. Looking up the rest from reference TRBV3 and TRBJ1-2 gives the full variable domain: GPKVLQIPSHQIIDMGQMVTLNCDPVSNHLYFYWYKQILGQQMEFLVNFYNGKVMEKSKLFKDQFSVERPDGSYFTLKIQPTALEDSAVYFCASSRQGRSSDYTFGSGTRLLVI.

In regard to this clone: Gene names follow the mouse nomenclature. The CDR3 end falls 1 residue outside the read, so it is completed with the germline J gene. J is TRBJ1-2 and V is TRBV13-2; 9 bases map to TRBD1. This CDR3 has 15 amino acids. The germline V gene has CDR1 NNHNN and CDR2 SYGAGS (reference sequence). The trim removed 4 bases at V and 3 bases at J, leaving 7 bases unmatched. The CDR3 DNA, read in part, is TGTGCCAGCGGTAAAGGGGACAGGGAGGACTCCGACTACACC. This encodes CASGKGDREDSDYT. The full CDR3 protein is CASGKGDREDSDYTF.

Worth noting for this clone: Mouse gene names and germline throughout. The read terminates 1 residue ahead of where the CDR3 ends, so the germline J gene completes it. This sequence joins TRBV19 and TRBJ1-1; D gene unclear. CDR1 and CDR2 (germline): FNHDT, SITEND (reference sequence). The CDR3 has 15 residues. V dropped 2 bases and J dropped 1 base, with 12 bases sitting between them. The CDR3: CASSMTGMGNTEVFF. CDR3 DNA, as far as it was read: TGTGCCAGCAGTATGACCGGGATGGGAAACACAGAAGTCTTC.

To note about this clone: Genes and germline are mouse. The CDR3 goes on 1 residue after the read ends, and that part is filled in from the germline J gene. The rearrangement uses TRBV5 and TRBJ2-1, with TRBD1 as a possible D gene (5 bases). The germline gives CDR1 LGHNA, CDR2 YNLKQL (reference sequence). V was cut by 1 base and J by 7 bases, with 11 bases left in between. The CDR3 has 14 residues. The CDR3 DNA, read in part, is TGTGCCAGCAGCCAAGTAGGGGATGGAGCTGAGCAGTTC. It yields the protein CASSQVGDGAEQF. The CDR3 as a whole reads CASSQVGDGAEQFF.

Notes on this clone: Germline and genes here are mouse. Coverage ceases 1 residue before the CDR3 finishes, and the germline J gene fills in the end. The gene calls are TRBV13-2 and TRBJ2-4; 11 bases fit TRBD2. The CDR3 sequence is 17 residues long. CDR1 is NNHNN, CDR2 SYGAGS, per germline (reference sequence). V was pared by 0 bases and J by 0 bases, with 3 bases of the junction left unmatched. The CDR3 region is CASGDADWGGSQNTLYF. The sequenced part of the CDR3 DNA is TGTGCCAGCGGTGATGCTGACTGGGGGGGTAGTCAAAACACCTTGTAC.

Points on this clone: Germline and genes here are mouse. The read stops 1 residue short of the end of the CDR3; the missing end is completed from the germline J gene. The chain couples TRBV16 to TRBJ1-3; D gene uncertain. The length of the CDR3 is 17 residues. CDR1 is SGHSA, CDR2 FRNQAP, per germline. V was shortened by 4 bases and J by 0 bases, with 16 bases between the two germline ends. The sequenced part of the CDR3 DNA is TGTGCAAGCAGCTCCGAGGTAGGGAGGCTTTCTGGAAATACGCTCTAT. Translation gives CASSSEVGRLSGNTLY. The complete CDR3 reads CASSSEVGRLSGNTLYF.

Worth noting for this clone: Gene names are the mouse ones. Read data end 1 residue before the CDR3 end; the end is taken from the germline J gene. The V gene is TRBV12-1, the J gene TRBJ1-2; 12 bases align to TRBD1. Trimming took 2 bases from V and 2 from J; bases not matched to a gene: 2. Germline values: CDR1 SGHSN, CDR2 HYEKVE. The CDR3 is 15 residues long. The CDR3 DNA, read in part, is TGTGCCAGCTCTCGCGGGACAGGGGGCAACTCCGACTACACC. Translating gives CASSRGTGGNSDYT. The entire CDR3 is CASSRGTGGNSDYTF. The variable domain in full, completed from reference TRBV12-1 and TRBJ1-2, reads DSGVVQSPRHIIKEKGGRSVLTCIPISGHSNVVWYQQTLGKELKFLIQHYEKVERDKGFLPSRFSVQQFDDYHSEMNMSALELEDSAMYFCASSRGTGGNSDYTFGSGTRLLVI.

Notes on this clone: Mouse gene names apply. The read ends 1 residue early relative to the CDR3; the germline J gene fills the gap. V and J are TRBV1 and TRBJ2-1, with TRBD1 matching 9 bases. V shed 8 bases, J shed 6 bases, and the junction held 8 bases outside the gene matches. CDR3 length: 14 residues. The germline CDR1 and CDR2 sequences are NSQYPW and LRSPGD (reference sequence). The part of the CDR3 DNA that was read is TGCACCTGCGGCGGGGACAGGGTCGTTGCTGAGCAGTTC. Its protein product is CTCGGDRVVAEQF. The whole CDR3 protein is CTCGGDRVVAEQFF.

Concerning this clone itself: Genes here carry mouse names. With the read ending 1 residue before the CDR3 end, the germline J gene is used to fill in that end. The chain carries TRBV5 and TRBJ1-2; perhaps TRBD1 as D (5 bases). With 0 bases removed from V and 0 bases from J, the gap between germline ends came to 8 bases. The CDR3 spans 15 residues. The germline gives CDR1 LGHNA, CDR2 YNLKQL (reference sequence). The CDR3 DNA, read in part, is TGTGCCAGCAGCCAAGATCAGGGTGCAAACTCCGACTACACC. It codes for CASSQDQGANSDYT. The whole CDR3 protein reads CASSQDQGANSDYTF.